This T cell receptor (beta chain) was profiled in a study of blood T cells in healthy people across ages. Healthy individuals of Caucasian origin from Russia, aged about 6 to 95, served as donors. V was cut by 6 bases and J by 6 bases, with 13 bases left in between. This CDR3 is 13 amino acids long. Then a second PCR, running roughly 7 to 11 cycles, was carried out with a sample-barcoded 5' primer and a J-beta primer mix. Each cDNA molecule was tagged by a template-switch adaptor that had 12 random nucleotides. Each of the samples gave a minimum of 3 million paired-end reads that contained CDR3. TCRdb itself ran the 5' RACE reads through MiXCR, one entry per CDR3 protein. The profile shows about 1,400,000 distinct CDR3 sequences, roughly 64% of them singletons.

Sequenced input: blood. This receptor was taken from a man aged 18-30 years in good health. V usage is TRBV12-3 or TRBV12-4 and J usage is TRBJ2-3; tentatively, D is TRBD1 (5 bases). CDR3 sequence: CASSQAKGDTQYF. DNA for the CDR3: TGTGCCAGCAGCCAAGCTAAGGGGGATACGCAGTATTTT.